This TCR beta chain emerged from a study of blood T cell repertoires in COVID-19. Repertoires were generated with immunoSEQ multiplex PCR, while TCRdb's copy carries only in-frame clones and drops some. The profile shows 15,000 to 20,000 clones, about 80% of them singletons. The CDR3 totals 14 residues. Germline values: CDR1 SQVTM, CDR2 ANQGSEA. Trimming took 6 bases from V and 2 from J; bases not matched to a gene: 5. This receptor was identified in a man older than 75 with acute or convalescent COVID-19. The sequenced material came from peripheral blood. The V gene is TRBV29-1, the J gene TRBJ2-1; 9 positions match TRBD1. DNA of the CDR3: TGCAGCGTGTGGACAGGGGCCGCCTACAATGAGCAGTTCTTC. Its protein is CSVWTGAAYNEQFF.